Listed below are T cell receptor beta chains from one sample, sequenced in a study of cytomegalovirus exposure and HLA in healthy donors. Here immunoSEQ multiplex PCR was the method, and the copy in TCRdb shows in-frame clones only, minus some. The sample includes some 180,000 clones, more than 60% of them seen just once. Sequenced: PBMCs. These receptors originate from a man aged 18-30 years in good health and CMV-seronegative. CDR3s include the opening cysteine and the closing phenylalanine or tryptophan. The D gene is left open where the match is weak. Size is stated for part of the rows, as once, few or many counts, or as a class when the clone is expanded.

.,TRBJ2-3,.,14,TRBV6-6,CASSYSGSTDTQYF,TGTGCCAGCAGTTATAGCGGTAGCACAGATACGCAGTATTTT
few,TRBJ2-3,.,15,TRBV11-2,CASSLGRKGTDTQYF,TGTGCCAGCAGCTTGGGGCGCAAGGGCACAGATACGCAGTATTTT
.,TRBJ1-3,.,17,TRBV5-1,CASSLGTTRGKENTIYF,TGCGCCAGCAGCTTAGGTACTACCAGGGGCAAGGAAAACACCATATATTTT
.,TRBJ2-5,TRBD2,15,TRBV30,CAWSRLAGAGETQYF,TGTGCCTGGAGCCGGCTAGCGGGGGCGGGAGAGACCCAGTACTTC
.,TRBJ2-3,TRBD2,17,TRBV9,CASSPRTSGGNTDTQYF,TGTGCCAGCAGCCCCCGGACTAGCGGGGGGAACACAGATACGCAGTATTTT
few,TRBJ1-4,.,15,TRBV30,CAWSAGDARGEKLFF,TGTGCCTGGAGTGCCGGGGACGCCCGGGGGGAAAAACTGTTTTTT
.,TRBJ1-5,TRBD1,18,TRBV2,CASSEYEGTGERDQPQHF,TGTGCCAGCAGTGAATACGAGGGGACAGGGGAAAGAGATCAGCCCCAGCATTTT
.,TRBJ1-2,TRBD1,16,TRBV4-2,CASSQDGTGLNYGYTF,TGTGCCAGCAGCCAAGATGGGACAGGTCTTAACTATGGCTACACCTTC
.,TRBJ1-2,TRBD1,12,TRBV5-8,CASSFGQGRRTF,TGTGCCAGCAGCTTCGGACAGGGTAGGAGGACCTTC
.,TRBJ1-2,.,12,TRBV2,CASKGVNYGYTF,TGTGCCAGCAAGGGGGTAAACTATGGCTACACCTTC
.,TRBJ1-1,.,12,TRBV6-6,CASASGNTEAFF,TGTGCCAGCGCCTCGGGGAACACTGAAGCTTTCTTT
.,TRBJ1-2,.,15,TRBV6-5,CASSSRQDPNYGYPF,TGTGCCAGCAGCTCTCGACAGGACCCTAACTATGGCTACCCCTTC
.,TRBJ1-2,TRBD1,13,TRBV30,CAWSQGQGIRYTF,TGTGCCTGGAGTCAAGGACAGGGAATTCGCTACACCTTC
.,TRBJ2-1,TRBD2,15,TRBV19,CASSRRLAEDNEQFF,TGTGCCAGTAGTAGGCGACTAGCGGAAGACAATGAGCAGTTCTTC
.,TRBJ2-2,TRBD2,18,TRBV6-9,CASSLSTSGGPNTGELFF,TGTGCCAGCAGTCTTTCGACTAGCGGGGGACCGAACACCGGGGAGCTGTTTTTT
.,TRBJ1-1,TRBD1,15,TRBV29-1,CSVEYWDRRNTEAFF,TGCAGCGTTGAGTATTGGGACAGGAGGAACACTGAAGCTTTCTTT
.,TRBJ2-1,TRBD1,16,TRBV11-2,CASSSVRGPPGNEQFF,TGTGCCAGCAGTTCAGTCAGGGGGCCTCCGGGCAATGAGCAGTTCTTC
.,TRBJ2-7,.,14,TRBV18,CASSPGSGSYEQYF,TGTGCCAGCTCACCAGGTTCAGGTTCCTACGAGCAGTACTTC
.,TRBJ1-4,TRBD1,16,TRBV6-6,CASSSGTGGFREKLFF,TGTGCCAGCAGCTCCGGGACAGGGGGTTTTAGAGAAAAACTGTTCTTT
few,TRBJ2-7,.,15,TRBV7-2,CASSLISVRTDEQYF,TGTGCCAGCAGCTTAATTTCCGTTAGAACCGACGAGCAGTACTTC
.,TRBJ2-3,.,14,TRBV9,CASSRSGKADTQYF,TGTGCCAGCTCTCGCTCAGGCAAGGCAGATACGCAGTATTTT
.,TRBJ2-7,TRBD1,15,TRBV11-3,CASSSRDRGVYEQYF,TGTGCCAGCAGCTCCCGGGACAGGGGGGTCTACGAGCAGTACTTC
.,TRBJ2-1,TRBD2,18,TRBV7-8,CASSSGLAGGPLYNEQFF,TGTGCCAGCAGCTCCGGACTAGCGGGAGGGCCGCTGTACAATGAGCAGTTCTTC
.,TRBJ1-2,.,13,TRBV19,CATNPGGAYGYTF,TGTGCCACCAATCCCGGGGGGGCATATGGCTACACCTTC
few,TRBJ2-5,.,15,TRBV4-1,CASSPKGGAQETQYF,TGCGCCAGCAGCCCGAAAGGGGGGGCCCAAGAGACCCAGTACTTC
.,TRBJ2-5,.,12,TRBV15,CATSSPQETQYF,TGTGCCACCAGCAGCCCTCAGGAGACCCAGTACTTC
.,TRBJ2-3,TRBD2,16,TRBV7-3,CASSSGAGGYTDTQYF,TGTGCCAGCAGCTCCGGCGCGGGGGGCTACACAGATACGCAGTATTTT
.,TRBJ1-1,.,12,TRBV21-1,CASRRRGTEAFF,TGTGCCAGCAGGAGAAGGGGTACTGAAGCTTTCTTT
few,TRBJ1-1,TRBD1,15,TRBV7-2,CASSPSQGAGTEAFF,TGTGCCAGCAGCCCATCGCAGGGGGCTGGGACTGAAGCTTTCTTT
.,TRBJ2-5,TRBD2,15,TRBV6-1,CASSRRTSGSETQYF,TGTGCCAGCAGCCGTCGGACTAGCGGGAGTGAGACCCAGTACTTC
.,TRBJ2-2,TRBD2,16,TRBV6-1,CASSDKPGLASRELFF,TGTGCCAGCAGTGACAAACCGGGACTAGCAAGCCGGGAGCTGTTTTTT
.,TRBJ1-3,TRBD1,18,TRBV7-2,CASSRKLPGQGTGNTIYF,TGTGCCAGCAGCAGAAAACTACCGGGACAGGGTACTGGAAACACCATATATTTT
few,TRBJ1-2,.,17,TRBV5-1,CASSLGSGGTTNYGYTF,TGCGCCAGCAGCTTGGGCTCCGGGGGGACGACTAACTATGGCTACACCTTC
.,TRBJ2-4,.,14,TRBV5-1,CASSSGQAKNIQYF,TGCGCCAGCAGCTCGGGACAAGCGAAAAACATTCAGTACTTC
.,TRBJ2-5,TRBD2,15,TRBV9,CASSPTGTSGETQYF,TGTGCCAGCAGCCCAACCGGGACTAGCGGAGAGACCCAGTACTTC
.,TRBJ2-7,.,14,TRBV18,CASSPTQGIGEQYF,TGTGCCAGCTCACCCACACAGGGTATAGGCGAGCAGTACTTC